The T cell receptor (beta chain) under discussion was sequenced for a study of blood T cell repertoires in COVID-19. Across the whole study: The samples span acute and convalescent COVID-19 from the United States, Italy and Spain.

Per the original data handling: Amplifying reference gene primers gave estimates of nucleated cell counts. Repertoires were generated with immunoSEQ multiplex PCR, while TCRdb's copy carries only in-frame clones and drops some. V and J calls and clone size come straight from that table; D and trimming were deduced from the DNA. The sample includes 130,000 or so clones, approximately 84% of them seen just once. Germline CDR1 and CDR2: LGHNA and YSLEER. Germline trimming cut 0 bases from V and 4 bases from J; bases unmatched to any gene: 2. The CDR3 length is 15 residues. What was sequenced was peripheral blood. The chain recombines TRBV4-3 with TRBJ2-7; 11 bases match TRBD1. The receptor comes from an elderly woman with acute or convalescent COVID-19. In DNA form, the CDR3 reads TGCGCCAGCAGCCAAGAGGGACAGGGGGGATACGAGCAGTACTTC. Translation gives CASSQEGQGGYEQYF.